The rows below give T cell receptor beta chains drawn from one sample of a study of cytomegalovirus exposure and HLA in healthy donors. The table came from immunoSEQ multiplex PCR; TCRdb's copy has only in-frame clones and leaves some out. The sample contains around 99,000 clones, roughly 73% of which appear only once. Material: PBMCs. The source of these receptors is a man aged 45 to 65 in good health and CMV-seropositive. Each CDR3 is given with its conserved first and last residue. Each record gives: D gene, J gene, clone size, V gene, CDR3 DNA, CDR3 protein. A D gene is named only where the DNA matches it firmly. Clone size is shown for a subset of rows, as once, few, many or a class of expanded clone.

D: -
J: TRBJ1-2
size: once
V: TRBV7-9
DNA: TGTTCCAGCAGCTTAGAGACGGGGGGCTACACCTTC
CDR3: CSSSLETGGYTF

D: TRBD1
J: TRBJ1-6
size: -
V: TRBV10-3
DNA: TGTGCCATCGGAGACCGGGACAGGGGCTATAATTCACCCCTCCACTTT
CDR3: CAIGDRDRGYNSPLHF

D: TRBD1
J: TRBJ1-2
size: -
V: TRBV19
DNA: TGTGCCAGTAGTAATCGGGACAGAGACTATGGCTACACCTTC
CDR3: CASSNRDRDYGYTF

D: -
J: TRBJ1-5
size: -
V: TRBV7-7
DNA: TGTGCTAGCAGCTTAGATTGGGGGCAGCCCCAGAATTTT
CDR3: CASSLDWGQPQNF

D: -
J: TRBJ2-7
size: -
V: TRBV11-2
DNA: TGTGCCAGCAGCTCCCAACGGGGGTCGGAGCAGTACTTC
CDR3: CASSSQRGSEQYF

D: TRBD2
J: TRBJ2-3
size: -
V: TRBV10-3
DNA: TGTGCCATCAGTGGTTTGACTAGCGGGGGGGCGAGGACAGATACGCAGTATTTT
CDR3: CAISGLTSGGARTDTQYF

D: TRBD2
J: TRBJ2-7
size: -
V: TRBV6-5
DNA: TGTGCCAGCAGTGCAAGCGGGGGGGCCCCATACGAGCAGTACTTC
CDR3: CASSASGGAPYEQYF

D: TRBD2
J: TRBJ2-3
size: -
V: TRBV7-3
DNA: TGTGCCAGCAGCTCACTAGCGGGGGCTCGCCAGACGCAGTATTTT
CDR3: CASSSLAGARQTQYF

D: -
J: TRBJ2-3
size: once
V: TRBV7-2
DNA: TGTGCCAGCAACGGAGGGGGGGCCGGCGCAGATACGCAGTATTTT
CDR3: CASNGGGAGADTQYF

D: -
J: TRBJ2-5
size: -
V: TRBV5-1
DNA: TGCGCCAGCAGGGGTGGAGTTGGAGAGACCCAGTACTTC
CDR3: CASRGGVGETQYF

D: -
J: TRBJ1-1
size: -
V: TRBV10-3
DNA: TGTGCCATCAGTTACAGGGAACAAAACACTGAAGCTTTCTTT
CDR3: CAISYREQNTEAFF